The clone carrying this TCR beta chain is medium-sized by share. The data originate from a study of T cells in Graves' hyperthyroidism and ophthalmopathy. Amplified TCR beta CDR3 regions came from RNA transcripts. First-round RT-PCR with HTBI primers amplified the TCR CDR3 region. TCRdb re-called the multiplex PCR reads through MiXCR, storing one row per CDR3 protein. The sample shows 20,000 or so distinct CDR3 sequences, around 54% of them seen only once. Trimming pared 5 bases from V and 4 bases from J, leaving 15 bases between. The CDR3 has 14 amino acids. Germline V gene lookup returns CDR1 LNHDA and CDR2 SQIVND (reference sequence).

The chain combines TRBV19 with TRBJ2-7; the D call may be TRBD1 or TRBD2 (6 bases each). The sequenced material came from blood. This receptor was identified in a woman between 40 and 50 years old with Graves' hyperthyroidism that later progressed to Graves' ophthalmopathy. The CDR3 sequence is CASSAGRGGYEQYF. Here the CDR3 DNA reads TGTGCCAGTAGTGCGGGACGAGGGGGTTACGAGCAGTACTTC.